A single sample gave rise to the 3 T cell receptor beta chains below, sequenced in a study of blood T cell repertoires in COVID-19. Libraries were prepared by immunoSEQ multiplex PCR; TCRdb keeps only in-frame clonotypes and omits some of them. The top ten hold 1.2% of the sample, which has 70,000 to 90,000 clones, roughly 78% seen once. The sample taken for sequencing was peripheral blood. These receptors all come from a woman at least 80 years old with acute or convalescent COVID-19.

The CDR3 bases are TGTGCCAGCAGCTTAGCGGCCAGTTCCTACGAGCAGTACTTC. This encodes CASSLAASSYEQYF. The chain employs TRBV7-8 and TRBJ2-7; D unclear. Germline CDR1 and CDR2: SGHVS and FQNEAQ. The V and J ends lost 0 bases and 1 base respectively, with 7 bases between them. The CDR3 runs 14 residues.

The CDR3 region has the DNA TGCAGTGCTAGTGAGACCCTAGGCATGCCCCAGCATTTT. This encodes CSASETLGMPQHF. The chain carries TRBV20-1 and TRBJ1-5; the D is unclear. Trimming cost V 3 bases and J 9 bases, with 15 bases left between them. Looked up from germline, CDR1 is DFQATT and CDR2 is SNEGSKA (reference sequence). This CDR3 is built from 13 residues.

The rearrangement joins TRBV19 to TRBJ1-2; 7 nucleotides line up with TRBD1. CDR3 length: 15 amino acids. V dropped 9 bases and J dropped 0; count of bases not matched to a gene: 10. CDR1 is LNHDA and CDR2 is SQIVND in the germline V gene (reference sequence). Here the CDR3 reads CASTRDSYTNYGYTF. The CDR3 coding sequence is TGTGCCAGCACAAGGGACAGTTACACTAACTATGGCTACACCTTC.